This paragraph covers one TCR beta chain sequence. Germline V gene sequence: CDR1 MNHEY, CDR2 SMNVEV (reference sequence). V was pared by 4 bases and J by 5 bases, with 14 bases between. The CDR3 is 14 amino acids. The table came from immunoSEQ multiplex PCR; TCRdb's copy has only in-frame clones and leaves some out. The sample contains under 25,000 clones, around 80% of which appear only once. This entry belongs to a study of ipilimumab plus nivolumab after autologous stem cell transplantation. Turning to the study itself: The DLBCL cohort had primary refractory and relapsed disease, with 18-month progression-free survival of approximately 87% and 28%.

V and J are TRBV27 and TRBJ1-2; TRBD1 is a possible D gene (5 bases). The sample here was PBMCs, taken in a trial of ipilimumab plus nivolumab as post-transplant consolidation. This TCR was recovered from a male donor with diffuse large B-cell lymphoma. The CDR3 DNA follows: TGTGCCAGCAGTTACAAGGGGCAGGGTTATGGCTACACCTTC. Residues: CASSYKGQGYGYTF.